This T cell receptor (beta chain) was documented in a study of cytomegalovirus exposure and HLA in healthy donors. A multiplex PCR was run with 60 Vbeta primers and 13 Jbeta primers. The table came from immunoSEQ multiplex PCR; TCRdb's copy has only in-frame clones and leaves some out. The sample carries about 200,000 clones, roughly 12% recorded once. This CDR3 has 14 residues. V dropped 5 bases and J dropped 0 bases, with 8 bases sitting between them. Germline V gene lookup returns CDR1 SGHTA and CDR2 FQGNSA. The TCR comes from a man in his forties or fifties in good health and CMV-seropositive. This chain links TRBV7-2 with TRBJ1-3; unclear D gene. Sample: PBMCs. CDR3 residues: CASSRDNSGNTIYF. CDR3 bases: TGTGCCAGCAGCCGAGACAACTCTGGAAACACCATATATTTT.